The 21 T cell receptor beta chains in this list originate from one sample, sequenced in a study of blood T cell repertoires in COVID-19. The protocol was immunoSEQ multiplex PCR, while the TCRdb copy is restricted to in-frame clones and leaves out a portion. This sample has about 24,000 clones; around 88% occur once, and the top ten carry around 30%. Sequenced input: peripheral blood. The receptor set was obtained from a human donor with active COVID-19. The donor label of this sample is uncertain.

The V gene is TRBV6-1, the J gene TRBJ2-5; TRBD2 agrees at 7 bases. V dropped 2 bases and J dropped 4; count of bases not matched to a gene: 13. The CDR3 has 17 residues. Looked up from germline, CDR1 is MNHNS and CDR2 is SASEGT. The CDR3 sequence: CASSEMGGGVRGETQYF. CDR3 DNA: TGTGCCAGCAGTGAAATGGGTGGGGGGGTCAGAGGAGAGACCCAGTACTTC.

This chain connects TRBV29-1 to TRBJ1-5; TRBD1 agrees at 9 bases. The CDR3 contains 14 residues. Germline V gene lookup returns CDR1 SQVTM and CDR2 ANQGSEA. V lost 6 bases and J lost 4; bases outside the gene matches: 7. CDR3 in DNA: TGCAGCGTCCGGACAGGGGAAGGGAATCAGCCCCAGCATTTT. Translation gives CSVRTGEGNQPQHF.

For the CDR3, the DNA is TGTGCCAGCAGCTTTAGCGGAGGCCAAGAGACCCAGTACTTC. Translation gives CASSFSGGQETQYF. This chain connects TRBV7-9 to TRBJ2-5, with D possibly matching TRBD2 (6 bases). Trimming stripped 3 bases from V and 1 base from J, with 9 bases between. The CDR3 covers 14 residues. Germline CDR1 is SEHNR and CDR2 is FQNEAQ (reference sequence).

This chain uses TRBV11-2 with TRBJ2-7; TRBD1 agrees at 9 bases. Germline CDR1 is SGHAT and CDR2 is FQNNGV. The trim removed 7 bases at V and 2 bases at J, leaving 6 bases unmatched. The CDR3 loop spans 14 amino acids. In DNA, the CDR3 is TGTGCCAGCACGGACAGGGGCAAGACCTACGAGCAGTACTTC. This codes for CASTDRGKTYEQYF.

The genes are TRBV24-1 and TRBJ2-2; 8 nucleotides agree with TRBD1. Germline CDR1 reads KGHDR; CDR2 reads SFDVKD. Trimming at V came to 3 bases and at J to 5 bases, leaving 10 bases not matched to a gene. The CDR3 covers 17 residues. The CDR3 region has the DNA TGTGCCACCAGTGATCTACCCGGACAGGGAGAAACCGGGGAGCTGTTTTTT. Amino acids: CATSDLPGQGETGELFF.

The chain employs TRBV3-1 (or the pseudogene TRBV3-2) and TRBJ2-1; TRBD2 aligns across 7 bases. The CDR3 runs 17 residues. Germline CDR1 is LGHDT and CDR2 is YNNKEL (reference sequence). The V segment lost 4 bases and the J segment 0 bases; nucleotides outside the gene matches: 9. The CDR3 region has the DNA TGTGCCAGCAGCCGAGAAGCACGGACTAGCTCCTACAATGAGCAGTTCTTC. It yields the protein CASSREARTSSYNEQFF.

J is TRBJ2-5 and V is TRBV11-3, with TRBD2 identical over 14 bases. J was trimmed by 5 bases and V by 5 bases; bases with no gene match: 7. The length of the CDR3 is 16 residues. Germline CDR1 and CDR2: SGHNT and YENEEA. The CDR3 DNA follows: TGTGCCAGCAGCCCGGGGACTAGCGGGGGAGGTGAGACCCAGTACTTC. It codes for CASSPGTSGGGETQYF.

The gene calls are TRBV6-5 and TRBJ1-2, with TRBD1 identical over 9 bases. In germline, CDR1 is MNHEY, CDR2 SVGAGI. There are 12 residues in the CDR3. The V gene end was trimmed by 10 bases and the J gene end by 7 bases; junction bases not matched to a gene: 7. The DNA for the CDR3 is TGTGCCACGATACAGGGGGCGTTTGGCTACACCTTC. Its translation: CATIQGAFGYTF.

This chain connects TRBV28 to TRBJ2-3; weak D call: TRBD1 (5 bases). The CDR3 has 16 residues. V lost 4 bases to trimming and J lost 2 bases, with 16 bases between them. Per the germline V gene, CDR1 is MDHEN and CDR2 is SYDVKM. The CDR3 here is CASSSEQVQFTDTQYF. CDR3 in DNA: TGTGCCAGCAGTTCCGAACAGGTCCAATTCACAGATACGCAGTATTTT.

The chain uses TRBV5-1 and TRBJ1-5, with TRBD1 matching over 9 bases. The germline V gene has CDR1 SGHRS and CDR2 YFSETQ. The J segment lost 5 bases and the V segment lost 4 bases, leaving 4 bases of the junction unmatched. The CDR3 loop spans 14 amino acids. This CDR3 reads CASSVGQGDQPQHF. CDR3 coding DNA: TGCGCCAGCAGCGTGGGACAGGGAGATCAGCCCCAGCATTTT.

This clone appeared a single time. The genes are TRBV4-1 and TRBJ1-3, with 7 bases matching TRBD1. The CDR3 length is 17 residues. The trim removed 0 bases at V and 3 bases at J, leaving 8 bases unmatched. The germline gives CDR1 MGHRA, CDR2 YSYEKL. The CDR3 region has the DNA TGCGCCAGCAGCCAAGAGATCCCCGGACAGGTTGGAAACACCATATATTTT. As protein: CASSQEIPGQVGNTIYF.

This chain uses TRBV27 with TRBJ2-1, with 13 bases that match TRBD2. The J segment lost 7 bases and the V segment lost 5 bases, leaving 11 bases of the junction unmatched. The CDR3 runs 17 residues. The germline CDR1 and CDR2 sequences are MNHEY and SMNVEV (reference sequence). CDR3 region: CASSPTGLAGANNEQFF. DNA of the CDR3: TGTGCCAGCAGTCCCACCGGACTAGCGGGAGCGAATAATGAGCAGTTCTTC.

This clone appeared once. The chain employs TRBV6-2 or TRBV6-3 and TRBJ2-3; 10 bases are a match to TRBD2. Trimming removed 5 bases from V and 3 bases from J; junction bases left unmatched: 17. The CDR3 length is 19 residues. Germline CDR1 reads MNHEY; CDR2 reads SVGEGT. For the CDR3, the DNA is TGTGCCAGCAGTCAACTAGCGGGGAGTAGTCCTAGAGGGACAGATACGCAGTATTTT. Translating gives CASSQLAGSSPRGTDTQYF.

The chain has TRBV19 and TRBJ2-7; 8 bases line up with TRBD2. Looked up from germline, CDR1 is LNHDA and CDR2 is SQIVND (reference sequence). V was pared by 4 bases and J by 3 bases, with 5 bases of the junction left unmatched. The CDR3 has 14 amino acids. The CDR3 region is CASSKTSVDYEQYF. The CDR3 nucleotides are TGTGCCAGTAGTAAGACTAGCGTAGACTACGAGCAGTACTTC.

This clone has a handful of counts. V usage is TRBV9 and J usage is TRBJ1-3; no clear D gene. Germline CDR1 and CDR2: SGDLS and YYNGEE. Trimming removed 1 base from V and 3 bases from J, with 5 bases in between. The CDR3 loop spans 13 amino acids. CDR3 loop: CASSVNSGNTIYF. DNA for the CDR3: TGTGCCAGCAGCGTAAACAGTGGAAACACCATATATTTT.

The chain links TRBV7-8 to TRBJ2-7; a possible D gene is TRBD2 (6 bases). V shed 5 bases and J shed 6 bases, with 11 bases lying between them. CDR1 and CDR2 from the germline V gene are SGHVS and FQNEAQ. CDR3 size: 12 residues. CDR3 sequence: CASSRGGTEQYF. CDR3 sequence (DNA): TGTGCCAGCAGCAGAGGCGGGACCGAGCAGTACTTC.

The gene calls are TRBV30 and TRBJ1-2; 8 bases are a match to TRBD1. The germline V gene encodes CDR1 GTSNPN and CDR2 SVGIG (reference sequence). J was trimmed by 7 bases and V by 3 bases; bases with no gene match: 7. There are 13 residues in the CDR3. The chain's CDR3 is CAWSPDRAAGYTF. As DNA, the CDR3 is TGTGCCTGGAGCCCGGACAGGGCGGCTGGCTACACCTTC. Full variable domain (rest looked up from reference TRBV30 and TRBJ1-2): SQTIHQWPATLVQPVGSPLSLECTVEGTSNPNLYWYRQAAGRGLQLLFYSVGIGQISSEVPQNLSASRPQDRQFILSSKKLLLSDSGFYLCAWSPDRAAGYTFGSGTRLTVV.

The chain employs TRBV19 and TRBJ1-2; 8 nucleotides match TRBD1. The CDR3 runs 15 residues. Germline V gene lookup returns CDR1 LNHDA and CDR2 SQIVND (reference sequence). With V trimmed by 6 bases and J by 4 bases, 10 bases remained unmatched. The CDR3 is CASREQGGGIYGYTF. CDR3 nucleotides: TGTGCCAGTAGGGAACAGGGGGGTGGAATCTATGGCTACACCTTC. Filled out from reference TRBV19 and TRBJ1-2, the complete variable domain reads DGGITQSPKYLFRKEGQNVTLSCEQNLNHDAMYWYRQDPGQGLRLIYYSQIVNDFQKGDIAEGYSVSREKKESFPLTVTSAQKNPTAFYLCASREQGGGIYGYTFGSGTRLTVV.

V is TRBV9 and J is TRBJ1-1; D gene uncertain. V lost 4 bases and J 5 bases, leaving 15 bases between the germline ends. From germline, CDR1 is SGDLS and CDR2 YYNGEE. The CDR3 runs to 14 residues. The CDR3 nucleotides read TGTGCCAGCAGCCCCTTGCCTAAGTTGACTGAAGCTTTCTTT. It yields the protein CASSPLPKLTEAFF. The whole variable domain, filled in from reference TRBV9 and TRBJ1-1, reads DSGVTQTPKHLITATGQRVTLRCSPRSGDLSVYWYQQSLDQGLQFLIQYYNGEERAKGNILERFSAQQFPDLHSELNLSSLELGDSALYFCASSPLPKLTEAFFGQGTRLTVV.

This chain joins TRBV11-1 and TRBJ2-4, with D possibly matching TRBD2 (5 bases). The CDR3 is 17 amino acids. Germline CDR1 SGHAT, CDR2 FQDESV (reference sequence). V was pared by 0 bases and J by 1 base, with 13 bases between. The CDR3 reads CASSLARAQRAKNIQYF. CDR3 DNA: TGTGCCAGCAGCTTAGCGAGGGCCCAGAGGGCCAAAAACATTCAGTACTTC. Full variable domain (rest looked up from reference TRBV11-1 and TRBJ2-4): EAEVAQSPRYKITEKSQAVAFWCDPISGHATLYWYRQILGQGPELLVQFQDESVVDDSQLPKDRFSAERLKGVDSTLKIQPAELGDSAMYLCASSLARAQRAKNIQYFGAGTRLSVL.

The chain is built from TRBV2 and TRBJ1-4, with D possibly being TRBD1 (5 bases). There are 16 residues in the CDR3. In germline, CDR1 is SNHLY, CDR2 FYNNEI. Trimming took off 4 bases at V and 8 bases at J, with 20 bases between the two ends. The CDR3 DNA reads TGTGCCAGCAGTGCCCGTTGGGGGGGTCGACGAGAAAAACTGTTTTTT. It encodes CASSARWGGRREKLFF.